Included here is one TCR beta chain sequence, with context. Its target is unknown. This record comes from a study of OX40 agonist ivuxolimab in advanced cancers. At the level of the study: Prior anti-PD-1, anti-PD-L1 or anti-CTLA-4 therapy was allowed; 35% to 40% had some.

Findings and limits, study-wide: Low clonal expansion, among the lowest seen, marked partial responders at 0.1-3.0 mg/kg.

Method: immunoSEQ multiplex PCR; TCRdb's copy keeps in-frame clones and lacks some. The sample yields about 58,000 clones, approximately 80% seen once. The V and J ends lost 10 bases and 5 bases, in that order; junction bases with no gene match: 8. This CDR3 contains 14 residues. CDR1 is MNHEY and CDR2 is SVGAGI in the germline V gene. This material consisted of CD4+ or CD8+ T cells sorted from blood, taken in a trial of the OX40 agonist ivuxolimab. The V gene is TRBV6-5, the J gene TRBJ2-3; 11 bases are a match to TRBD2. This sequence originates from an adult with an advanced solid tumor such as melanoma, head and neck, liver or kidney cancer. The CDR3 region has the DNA TGTGCCACATCAACTAGCGGGAGAAAAGATACGCAGTATTTT. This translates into CATSTSGRKDTQYF.